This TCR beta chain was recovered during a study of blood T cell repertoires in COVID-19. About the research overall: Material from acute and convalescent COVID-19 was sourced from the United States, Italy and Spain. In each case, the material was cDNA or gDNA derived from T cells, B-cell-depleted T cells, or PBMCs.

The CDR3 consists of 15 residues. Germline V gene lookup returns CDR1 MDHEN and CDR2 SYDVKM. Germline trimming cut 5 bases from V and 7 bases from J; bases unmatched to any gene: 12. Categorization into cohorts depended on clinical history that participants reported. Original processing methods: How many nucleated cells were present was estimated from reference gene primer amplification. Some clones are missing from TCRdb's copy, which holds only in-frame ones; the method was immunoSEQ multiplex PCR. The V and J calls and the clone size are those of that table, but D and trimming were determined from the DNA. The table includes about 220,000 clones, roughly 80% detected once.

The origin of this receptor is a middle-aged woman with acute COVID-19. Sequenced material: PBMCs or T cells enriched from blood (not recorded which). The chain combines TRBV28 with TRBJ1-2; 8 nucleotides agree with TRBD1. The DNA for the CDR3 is TGTGCCAGCAGTGCCCCGGGACAGGTCTTGGGTGGCTACACCTTC. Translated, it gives CASSAPGQVLGGYTF.